Listed below are T cell receptor beta chains from one sample, sequenced in a study of T cells after yellow fever vaccination. A single record per CDR3 protein comes from TCRdb applying MiXCR to the 5' RACE reads. The sample yields over 250,000 distinct CDR3 sequences, approximately 4% seen once. The sample was PBMCs, taken 5 days after the yellow fever booster vaccination. These receptors originate from a man younger than 30 who received the YFV17D yellow fever vaccine. Each CDR3 is given without its conserved first and last residue. The D gene is left open where the match is weak.

J gene	V gene	D gene	CDR3 protein
TRBJ2-5	TRBV30	.	ACSRLDSYETQY
TRBJ1-2	TRBV5-1	TRBD1	ASSHSGQGAYGYT
TRBJ1-1	TRBV6-2/TRBV6-3	.	ASSYPRDGNTEAF
TRBJ2-5	TRBV7-2	.	ASSSGLELYQETQY
TRBJ1-2	TRBV7-9	.	ASSSTQNFYGYT
TRBJ1-5	TRBV6-1	.	ASRVFRVSNQPQH
TRBJ2-1	TRBV7-9	.	ASSLDSYEQF
TRBJ2-3	TRBV10-3	.	AISEVVPDTQY
TRBJ2-5	TRBV20-1	.	SAEVRNQETQY
TRBJ2-7	TRBV12-3/TRBV12-4	.	ASRRTGTSVYEQY
TRBJ1-1	TRBV30	.	AWTWSAGETEAF
TRBJ1-2	TRBV10-1	.	ASSDGREYGYT
TRBJ1-2	TRBV6-5	.	ASSYSGGARGYT
TRBJ1-4	TRBV7-2	.	ASPGGGRATNEKLF
TRBJ2-1	TRBV5-3	TRBD1	ARSAELWQGAYNEQF
TRBJ1-6	TRBV5-1	TRBD1	ASSSRDRGPSLTDSPLH
TRBJ1-2	TRBV5-6	.	ASSSGPYGYT
TRBJ2-5	TRBV12-3/TRBV12-4	.	ASSSPRTGQETQY
TRBJ1-1	TRBV19	.	ASSIVGRGEAF
TRBJ1-6	TRBV4-1	.	ASGSYNSPLH
TRBJ2-3	TRBV5-1	.	ASSPGWSSHSTDTQY
TRBJ2-3	TRBV12-3/TRBV12-4	.	ASSLRGIDTQY
TRBJ1-1	TRBV20-1	.	SAVAGQVRTEAF
TRBJ2-7	TRBV7-6	TRBD1	ASSYRQGTYEQY
TRBJ1-2	TRBV7-2	TRBD1	ASSLEPGQGNYGYT
TRBJ2-5	TRBV9	.	ASSVTNGETQY
TRBJ1-2	TRBV5-6	.	ASSLAVFYEGNYGYT
TRBJ1-5	TRBV30	TRBD1	AWTLRTGDSNQPQH
TRBJ1-5	TRBV7-9	.	ASSRELDQPQH
TRBJ1-6	TRBV7-9	TRBD1	ASSLTGQGSPLH
TRBJ2-1	TRBV27	TRBD2	ASSSLGAGSSYNEQF
TRBJ1-1	TRBV28	.	ASGPWVQPTEAF
TRBJ1-2	TRBV6-5	.	ASSYGWPYGYT
TRBJ2-3	TRBV5-5	.	ASHIFGDSDTQY
TRBJ2-2	TRBV20-1	.	SARAGRYTGELF
TRBJ2-1	TRBV24-1	TRBD2	ATSENAGTSGYNEQF
TRBJ2-5	TRBV20-1	.	SARVPGTETQY
TRBJ1-1	TRBV28	.	ASSFRGSEAF
TRBJ2-7	TRBV10-3	.	AISGGDISAYEQY
TRBJ1-2	TRBV5-1	.	ASSLDGIYGYT
TRBJ1-1	TRBV7-6	.	ASSPPRGRNTEAF
TRBJ1-2	TRBV7-2	.	ASSLAGQLLYGYT
TRBJ1-1	TRBV29-1	.	SVDDRPEAF
TRBJ2-3	TRBV29-1	.	SVEDRSRTLWDTQY
TRBJ2-7	TRBV21-1	.	ASSKEGLAGGIAYEQY
TRBJ2-1	TRBV4-3	.	ASSQDSAQTQF
TRBJ1-1	TRBV12-5	TRBD1	ASGLGQGVAF
TRBJ1-6	TRBV12-3/TRBV12-4	.	ASSSLRGSPLH
TRBJ1-1	TRBV7-9	.	ASSPRVPSIEAF